The rows below give T cell receptor beta chains drawn from one sample of a study of blood T cell repertoires in COVID-19. The assay was immunoSEQ multiplex PCR, and TCRdb's table has in-frame clones only and misses some. Of over 300,000 clones in the sample, over 75% were seen once. The sequenced sample was PBMCs or T cells enriched from blood (not recorded which). Source of these receptors: a man aged 30-40 years who had recovered from COVID-19. The CDR3 runs from the conserved cysteine through the conserved F or W. D genes are given only for firm matches. Clone size, where shown, is once, few, many, or a class for clones that have expanded.

TRBV4-2	TRBJ1-5	-	-	CASSQDMGREPQHF	TGTGCCAGCAGCCAAGATATGGGGCGTGAGCCCCAGCATTTT
TRBV5-1	TRBJ2-7	TRBD1	-	CASSPGRTGNYEQYF	TGCGCCAGCAGCCCGGGTCGGACAGGGAACTACGAGCAGTACTTC
TRBV6-5	TRBJ2-5	TRBD2	-	CASGGDGETQYF	TGTGCCAGCGGGGGGGATGGAGAGACCCAGTACTTC
TRBV9	TRBJ1-6	TRBD1	few	CASSPTGDPYNSPLHF	TGTGCCAGCAGCCCGACAGGGGACCCCTATAATTCACCCCTCCACTTT
TRBV5-1	TRBJ2-2	-	-	CASSFTGSGTGELFF	TGCGCCAGCAGCTTTACAGGGTCGGGCACCGGGGAGCTGTTTTTT
TRBV15	TRBJ1-1	-	-	CATSRESMDRNTEAFF	TGTGCCACCAGCAGAGAGAGTATGGACAGGAACACTGAAGCTTTCTTT
TRBV4-2	TRBJ1-2	-	-	CASSQGAGLYGYTF	TGTGCCAGCAGCCAGGGGGCAGGGCTCTATGGCTACACCTTC
TRBV3-1/TRBV3-2	TRBJ1-2	TRBD1	-	CASSAGQGLYGYTF	TGTGCCAGCAGTGCGGGACAGGGCCTTTATGGCTACACCTTC
TRBV7-9	TRBJ2-7	TRBD2	-	CASSLIGGGDHYEQYF	TGTGCCAGCAGCTTAATTGGCGGGGGGGATCACTACGAGCAGTACTTC
TRBV19	TRBJ1-2	-	-	CASRQDYYGYTF	TGTGCCAGCCGACAGGACTACTATGGCTACACCTTC
TRBV5-6	TRBJ2-2	TRBD1	-	CASTTGQGIIAGELFF	TGTGCCAGCACAACGGGACAGGGCATTATCGCCGGGGAGCTGTTTTTT
TRBV14	TRBJ1-1	TRBD1	-	CASSLYGTDYTEAFF	TGTGCCAGCAGCCTTTACGGGACAGACTACACTGAAGCTTTCTTT
TRBV5-6	TRBJ1-2	-	-	CASSSGGQGRYGYTF	TGTGCCAGCAGCTCGGGAGGCCAGGGGAGATATGGCTACACCTTC
TRBV11-2	TRBJ2-5	TRBD1	-	CASSLVVSSRGLLETQYF	TGTGCCAGCAGCTTAGTAGTATCGAGCAGGGGGCTTTTAGAGACCCAGTACTTC
TRBV7-9	TRBJ2-5	TRBD1	-	CASSSGTGVLQETQYF	TGTGCCAGCAGCTCAGGGACAGGAGTACTCCAAGAGACCCAGTACTTC
TRBV4-1	TRBJ1-4	-	-	CASSPLGAVTTNEKLFF	TGCGCCAGCAGCCCCTTGGGGGCAGTTACAACTAATGAAAAACTGTTTTTT
TRBV27	TRBJ2-1	-	-	CASSLRQYNEQFF	TGTGCCAGCAGCCTGCGGCAGTACAATGAGCAGTTCTTC
TRBV15	TRBJ2-7	-	-	CATSRDQNVYEQYF	TGTGCCACCAGCAGAGATCAGAATGTCTACGAGCAGTACTTC
TRBV4-2	TRBJ1-6	TRBD1	-	CASSQAMITGVRTYNSPLHF	TGTGCCAGCAGCCAAGCGATGATAACAGGGGTGAGGACCTATAATTCACCCCTCCACTTT
TRBV9	TRBJ2-2	-	-	CASSGRGSGELFF	TGTGCCAGCAGCGGCAGGGGATCCGGGGAGCTGTTTTTT
TRBV12-3/TRBV12-4	TRBJ1-1	TRBD1	-	CASSRTGTEAFF	TGTGCCAGCAGTCGGACAGGCACTGAAGCTTTCTTT
TRBV29-1	TRBJ1-2	-	-	CSVEQGLVGYTF	TGCAGCGTTGAGCAGGGGTTGGTTGGCTACACCTTC
TRBV6-1	TRBJ2-7	-	-	CASSDGWGPEQYF	TGTGCCAGCAGTGACGGCTGGGGGCCCGAGCAGTACTTC
TRBV7-8	TRBJ1-6	-	-	CASSSTDARSPLHF	TGTGCCAGCAGCTCGACAGATGCCCGATCACCCCTCCACTTT
TRBV5-1	TRBJ2-3	-	-	CASRTDGLLTDTQYF	TGCGCCAGCCGAACTGACGGACTGCTCACAGATACGCAGTATTTT
TRBV9	TRBJ1-6	TRBD1	-	CASSAYGQGALPGSPLHF	TGTGCCAGCAGCGCCTATGGACAGGGGGCCTTGCCCGGGTCACCCCTCCACTTT
TRBV19	TRBJ1-4	-	-	CASTTYGQSGRSANEKLFF	TGTGCCAGCACCACTTATGGACAGTCGGGACGGTCAGCTAATGAAAAACTGTTTTTT
TRBV14	TRBJ2-7	-	-	CASSQEPGGSYEQYF	TGTGCCAGCAGCCAAGAGCCCGGCGGCTCCTACGAGCAGTACTTC
TRBV27	TRBJ2-4	TRBD1	-	CASSFGQGKNIQYF	TGTGCCAGCAGTTTCGGACAGGGGAAAAACATTCAGTACTTC
TRBV11-1	TRBJ1-1	TRBD1	-	CASSLRGIRGVAEAFF	TGTGCCAGCAGCTTACGTGGGATCAGGGGGGTCGCTGAAGCTTTCTTT
TRBV19	TRBJ2-5	TRBD2	-	CASSMGLAGGQETQYF	TGTGCCAGTAGTATGGGACTAGCGGGGGGGCAAGAGACCCAGTACTTC
TRBV30	TRBJ1-3	-	-	CAWKIRGTIYF	TGTGCCTGGAAGATCAGGGGAACCATATATTTT
TRBV5-1	TRBJ2-5	-	-	CASSPGTSGETQYF	TGCGCCAGCAGCCCAGGGACAAGTGGAGAGACCCAGTACTTC
TRBV30	TRBJ1-6	-	-	CAWIPRSVPYNSPLHF	TGTGCCTGGATTCCCCGATCGGTCCCCTATAATTCACCCCTCCACTTT
TRBV13	TRBJ2-3	-	once	CASSPQGINTQYF	TGTGCCAGCAGCCCCCAGGGGATAAATACGCAGTATTTT
TRBV3-1/TRBV3-2	TRBJ1-1	TRBD1	few	CASSHTGVWNAEAFF	TGTGCCAGCAGCCATACAGGGGTATGGAACGCTGAAGCTTTCTTT
TRBV7-6	TRBJ2-1	TRBD2	once	CASSLLGGGYNEQFF	TGTGCCAGCAGCTTGCTGGGGGGGGGTTACAATGAGCAGTTCTTC
TRBV2	TRBJ2-1	-	-	CASSELQGNLGYNEQFF	TGTGCCAGCAGTGAACTGCAGGGGAACTTGGGGTACAATGAGCAGTTCTTC
TRBV6-6	TRBJ2-7	TRBD1	-	CASSYGTDEQYF	TGTGCCAGCAGTTATGGGACAGACGAGCAGTACTTC
TRBV6-2/TRBV6-3	TRBJ2-5	TRBD2	-	CASSYGLARETQYF	TGTGCCAGCAGTTACGGACTAGCGCGTGAGACCCAGTACTTC
TRBV5-1	TRBJ1-5	TRBD1	-	CASSSNWAGTGDRGDQPQHF	TGCGCCAGCAGCTCGAACTGGGCCGGGACAGGGGATCGGGGGGATCAGCCCCAGCATTTT
TRBV6-2/TRBV6-3	TRBJ2-3	-	-	CASSSPDTRSSDTQYF	TGTGCCAGCAGTTCCCCCGACACTAGGAGTTCAGATACGCAGTATTTT
TRBV7-2	TRBJ2-1	TRBD2	-	CASSPGGYNEQFF	TGTGCCAGCAGCCCCGGGGGGTACAATGAGCAGTTCTTC
TRBV5-4	TRBJ2-1	-	few	CASSLGGKLYNEQFF	TGTGCCAGCAGCTTGGGCGGGAAACTTTACAATGAGCAGTTCTTC
TRBV6-5	TRBJ1-2	TRBD1	-	CASSSRDRGVGYTF	TGTGCCAGCAGTAGCCGGGACAGGGGGGTGGGCTACACCTTC
TRBV5-5	TRBJ1-2	-	-	CASSVTGYGYTF	TGTGCCAGCAGCGTGACGGGATATGGCTACACCTTC
TRBV9	TRBJ2-3	TRBD2	-	CASSVAYGGVSDTQYF	TGTGCCAGCAGCGTAGCTTACGGGGGGGTATCCGATACGCAGTATTTT
TRBV6-5	TRBJ2-5	-	-	CASREGRTQETQYF	TGTGCCAGCAGGGAGGGACGGACCCAAGAGACCCAGTACTTC
TRBV5-1	TRBJ1-6	TRBD1	-	CASSWGQGFNSPLHF	TGCGCCAGCAGCTGGGGACAGGGTTTCAATTCACCCCTCCACTTT
TRBV5-6	TRBJ2-3	-	-	CASSFVRSTDTQYF	TGTGCCAGCAGCTTTGTCAGAAGCACAGATACGCAGTATTTT
TRBV6-5	TRBJ1-5	-	-	CASSSRGGNQPQHF	TGTGCCAGCAGTTCCAGGGGAGGGAATCAGCCCCAGCATTTT